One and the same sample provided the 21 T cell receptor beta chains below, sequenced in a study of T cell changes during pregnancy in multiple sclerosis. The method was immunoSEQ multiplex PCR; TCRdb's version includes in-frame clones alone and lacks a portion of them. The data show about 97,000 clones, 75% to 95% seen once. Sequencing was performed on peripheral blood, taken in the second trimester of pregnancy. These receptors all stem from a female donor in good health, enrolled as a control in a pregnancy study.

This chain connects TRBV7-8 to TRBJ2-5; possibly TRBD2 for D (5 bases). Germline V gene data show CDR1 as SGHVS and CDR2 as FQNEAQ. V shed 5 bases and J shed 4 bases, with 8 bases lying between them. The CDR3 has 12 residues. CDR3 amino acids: CASSPEGETQYF. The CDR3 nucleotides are TGTGCCAGCAGCCCCGAGGGAGAGACCCAGTACTTC.

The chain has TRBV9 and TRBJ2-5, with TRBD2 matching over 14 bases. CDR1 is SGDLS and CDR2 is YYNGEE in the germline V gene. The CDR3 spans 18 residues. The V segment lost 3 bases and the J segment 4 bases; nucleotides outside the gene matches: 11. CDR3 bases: TGTGCCAGCAGCGCCACGACTAGCGGGGGGGCTTTCCGAGAGACCCAGTACTTC. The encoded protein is CASSATTSGGAFRETQYF. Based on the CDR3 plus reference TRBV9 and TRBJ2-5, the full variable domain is DSGVTQTPKHLITATGQRVTLRCSPRSGDLSVYWYQQSLDQGLQFLIQYYNGEERAKGNILERFSAQQFPDLHSELNLSSLELGDSALYFCASSATTSGGAFRETQYFGPGTRLLVL.

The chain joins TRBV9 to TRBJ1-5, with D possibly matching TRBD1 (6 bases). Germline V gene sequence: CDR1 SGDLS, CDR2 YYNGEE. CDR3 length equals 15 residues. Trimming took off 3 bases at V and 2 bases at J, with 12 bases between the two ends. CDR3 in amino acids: CASSAPGAGNQPQHF. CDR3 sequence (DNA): TGTGCCAGCAGCGCTCCAGGGGCGGGCAATCAGCCCCAGCATTTT.

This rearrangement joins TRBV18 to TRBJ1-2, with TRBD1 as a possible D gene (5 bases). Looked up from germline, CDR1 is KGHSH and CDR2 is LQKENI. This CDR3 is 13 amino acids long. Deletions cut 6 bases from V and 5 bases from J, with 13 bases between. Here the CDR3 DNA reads TGTGCCAGCTCTACGGGGGAGACGTATGGCTACACCTTC. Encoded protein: CASSTGETYGYTF.

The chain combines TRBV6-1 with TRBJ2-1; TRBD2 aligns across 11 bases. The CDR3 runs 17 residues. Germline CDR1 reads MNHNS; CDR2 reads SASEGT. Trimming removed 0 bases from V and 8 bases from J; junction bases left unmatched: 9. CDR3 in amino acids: CASSEAGTSGQGDEQFF. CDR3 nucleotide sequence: TGTGCCAGCAGTGAAGCGGGGACTAGCGGCCAGGGGGATGAGCAGTTCTTC.

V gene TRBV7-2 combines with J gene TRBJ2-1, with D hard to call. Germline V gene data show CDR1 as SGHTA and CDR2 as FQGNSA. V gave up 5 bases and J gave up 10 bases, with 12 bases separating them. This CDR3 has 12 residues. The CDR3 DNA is TGTGCCAGCAGCGCGTACAGTGCAGAGCAGTTCTTC. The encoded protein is CASSAYSAEQFF.

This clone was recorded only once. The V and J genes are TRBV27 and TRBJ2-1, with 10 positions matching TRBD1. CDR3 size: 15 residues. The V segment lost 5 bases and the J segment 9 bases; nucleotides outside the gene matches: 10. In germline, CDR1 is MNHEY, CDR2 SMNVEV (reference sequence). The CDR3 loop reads CASSPGQGRTSEQFF. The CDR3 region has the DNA TGTGCCAGCAGTCCGGGACAGGGGAGAACTAGTGAGCAGTTCTTC.

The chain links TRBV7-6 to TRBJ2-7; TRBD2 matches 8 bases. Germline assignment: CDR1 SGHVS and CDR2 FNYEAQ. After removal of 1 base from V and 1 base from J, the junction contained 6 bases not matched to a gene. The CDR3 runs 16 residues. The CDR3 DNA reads TGTGCCAGCAGCTTAGGTCCAGCGGGAGAATCCTACGAGCAGTACTTC. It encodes CASSLGPAGESYEQYF. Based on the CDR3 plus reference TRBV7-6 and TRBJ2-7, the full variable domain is GAGVSQSPRYKVTKRGQDVALRCDPISGHVSLYWYRQALGQGPEFLTYFNYEAQQDKSGLPNDRFSAERPEGSISTLTIQRTEQRDSAMYRCASSLGPAGESYEQYFGPGTRLTVT.

The CDR3 sequence: CASKSGGAETQYF. CDR3 coding DNA: TGTGCCAGTAAATCCGGAGGGGCTGAGACCCAGTACTTC. V gene TRBV19 combines with J gene TRBJ2-5; a possible D gene is TRBD2 (6 bases). This CDR3 region has 13 residues. Deletions cut 7 bases from V and 5 bases from J, with 14 bases between. From germline, CDR1 is LNHDA and CDR2 SQIVND (reference sequence).

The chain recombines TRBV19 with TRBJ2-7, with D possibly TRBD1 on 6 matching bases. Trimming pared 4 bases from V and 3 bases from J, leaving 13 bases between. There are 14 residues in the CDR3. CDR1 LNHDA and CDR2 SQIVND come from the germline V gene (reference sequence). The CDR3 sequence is CASSRNRDRYEQYF. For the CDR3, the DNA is TGTGCCAGTAGTAGAAACAGGGATCGCTACGAGCAGTACTTC.

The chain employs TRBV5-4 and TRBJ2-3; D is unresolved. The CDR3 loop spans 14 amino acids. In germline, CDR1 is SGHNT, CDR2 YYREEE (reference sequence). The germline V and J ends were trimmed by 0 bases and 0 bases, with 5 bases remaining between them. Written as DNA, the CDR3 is TGTGCCAGCAGCTTGGAACTTAGCACAGATACGCAGTATTTT. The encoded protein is CASSLELSTDTQYF.

Written as DNA, the CDR3 is TGTGCCAGTAGTATAACGGGATCCTACGAGCAGTACTTC. As protein: CASSITGSYEQYF. The rearrangement joins TRBV19 to TRBJ2-7; D may be TRBD2 (5 bases). From germline, CDR1 is LNHDA and CDR2 SQIVND (reference sequence). This CDR3 has 13 residues. The V end was cut by 2 bases, the J end by 1 base, with 6 bases between.

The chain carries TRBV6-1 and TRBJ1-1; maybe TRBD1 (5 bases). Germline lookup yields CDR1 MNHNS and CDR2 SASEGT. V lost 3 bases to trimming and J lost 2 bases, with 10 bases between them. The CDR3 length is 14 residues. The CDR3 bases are TGTGCCAGCAGTGATTTGGGGGGAAACACTGAAGCTTTCTTT. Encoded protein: CASSDLGGNTEAFF.

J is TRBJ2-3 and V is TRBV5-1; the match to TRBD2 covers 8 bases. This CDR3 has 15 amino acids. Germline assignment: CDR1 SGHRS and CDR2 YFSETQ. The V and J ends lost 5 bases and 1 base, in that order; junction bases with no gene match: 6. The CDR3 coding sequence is TGCGCCAGCAGTCTTACCGGGGGGGGCACAGATACGCAGTATTTT. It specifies CASSLTGGGTDTQYF.

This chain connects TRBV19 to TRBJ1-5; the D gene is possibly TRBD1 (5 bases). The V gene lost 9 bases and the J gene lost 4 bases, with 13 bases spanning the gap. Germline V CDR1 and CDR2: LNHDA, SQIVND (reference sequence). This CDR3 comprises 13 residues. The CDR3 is CASTEQVNQPQHF. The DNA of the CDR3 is TGTGCCAGCACGGAACAGGTTAATCAGCCCCAGCATTTT. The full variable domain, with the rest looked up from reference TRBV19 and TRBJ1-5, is DGGITQSPKYLFRKEGQNVTLSCEQNLNHDAMYWYRQDPGQGLRLIYYSQIVNDFQKGDIAEGYSVSREKKESFPLTVTSAQKNPTAFYLCASTEQVNQPQHFGDGTRLSIL.

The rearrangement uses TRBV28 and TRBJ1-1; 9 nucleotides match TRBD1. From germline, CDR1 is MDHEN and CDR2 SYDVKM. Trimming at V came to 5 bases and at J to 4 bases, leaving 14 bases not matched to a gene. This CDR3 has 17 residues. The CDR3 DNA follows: TGTGCCAGCAGTCCTCCGAGTCACAGGGGGCGGGGCACTGAAGCTTTCTTT. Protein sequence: CASSPPSHRGRGTEAFF.

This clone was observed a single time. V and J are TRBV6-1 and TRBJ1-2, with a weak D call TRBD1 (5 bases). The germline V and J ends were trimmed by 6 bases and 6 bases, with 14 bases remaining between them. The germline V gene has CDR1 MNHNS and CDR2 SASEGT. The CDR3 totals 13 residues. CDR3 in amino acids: CASRGVSFNGYTF. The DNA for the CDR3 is TGTGCCAGCAGAGGGGTCTCCTTCAATGGCTACACCTTC.

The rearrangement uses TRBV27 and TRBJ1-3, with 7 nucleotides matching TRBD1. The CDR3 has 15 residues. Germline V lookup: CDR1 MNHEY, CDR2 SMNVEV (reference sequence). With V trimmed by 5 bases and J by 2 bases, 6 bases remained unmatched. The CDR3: CASSLDRLPGNTIYF. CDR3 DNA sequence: TGTGCCAGCAGTCTGGACAGGCTACCTGGAAACACCATATATTTT.

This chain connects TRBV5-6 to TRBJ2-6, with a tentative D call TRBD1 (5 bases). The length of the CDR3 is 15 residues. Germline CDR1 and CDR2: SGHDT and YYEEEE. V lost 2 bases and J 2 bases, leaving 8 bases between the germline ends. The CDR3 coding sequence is TGTGCCAGCAGCTTCAGGGATCCTGGGGCCAACGTCCTGACTTTC. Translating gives CASSFRDPGANVLTF.

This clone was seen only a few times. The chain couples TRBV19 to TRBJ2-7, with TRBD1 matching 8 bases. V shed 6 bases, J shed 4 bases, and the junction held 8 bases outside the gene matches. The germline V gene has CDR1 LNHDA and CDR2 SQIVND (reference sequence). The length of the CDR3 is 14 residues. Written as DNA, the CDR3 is TGTGCCAGTAGCACCGGACAGGGTTGGTACGAGCAGTACTTC. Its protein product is CASSTGQGWYEQYF.

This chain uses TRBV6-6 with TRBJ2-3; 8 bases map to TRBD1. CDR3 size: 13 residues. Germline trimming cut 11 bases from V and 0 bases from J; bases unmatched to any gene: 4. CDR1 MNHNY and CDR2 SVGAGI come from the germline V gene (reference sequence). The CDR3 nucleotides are TGTGCCGGTCAGGGGGCTAGCACAGATACGCAGTATTTT. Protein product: CAGQGASTDTQYF.